The 24 T cell receptor beta chains reported below all come from one sample, sequenced in a study of blood T cell repertoires in COVID-19. Only in-frame clones appear in the TCRdb table, and some are missing; sequencing was by immunoSEQ multiplex PCR. The table shows approximately 140,000 clones, with 84% occurring only once. Material: PBMCs or T cells enriched from blood (not recorded which). These receptors originate from a woman between 45 and 65 years old who had been exposed to COVID-19.

The rearrangement uses TRBV2 and TRBJ1-1; D unresolved. CDR3 length: 14 residues. The germline gives CDR1 SNHLY, CDR2 FYNNEI. Trimming left V 6 bases short and J 0 bases short, with 11 bases between. Written as DNA, the CDR3 is TGTGCCAGCAGCCCCCGGAGACTGAACACTGAAGCTTTCTTT. Protein sequence: CASSPRRLNTEAFF.

The genes are TRBV5-6 and TRBJ2-7; maybe TRBD2 (7 bases). The CDR3 covers 15 residues. Germline V CDR1 and CDR2: SGHDT, YYEEEE. Between the trimmed V and J ends, which lost 4 bases and 5 bases, there was a span of 19 bases. The DNA for the CDR3 is TGTGCCAGCAGCAATAGGGGGGGCGCCTACCACGAGCAGTACTTC. Protein: CASSNRGGAYHEQYF.

This rearrangement joins TRBV7-2 to TRBJ1-5; tentative D call: TRBD1 (5 bases). The germline V gene has CDR1 SGHTA and CDR2 FQGNSA. V dropped 3 bases and J dropped 0 bases, with 6 bases sitting between them. The CDR3 is 14 amino acids. The DNA for the CDR3 is TGTGCCAGCAGCTTGACAGATAGCAATCAGCCCCAGCATTTT. Encoded protein: CASSLTDSNQPQHF.

The V call is TRBV5-6, the J call TRBJ2-7, with D tentatively TRBD2 (6 bases). The CDR3 covers 15 residues. Germline assignment: CDR1 SGHDT and CDR2 YYEEEE. V was cut by 0 bases and J by 0 bases, with 10 bases left in between. The chain's CDR3 is CASSLDGRISYEQYF. The CDR3 DNA sequence: TGTGCCAGCAGCTTGGACGGGAGAATCTCCTACGAGCAGTACTTC.

This clone was counted a single time. The V and J genes are TRBV29-1 and TRBJ2-7, with D perhaps TRBD2 (6 bases). Germline-derived CDR1 and CDR2 are SQVTM and ANQGSEA. The CDR3 length is 12 residues. V dropped 5 bases and J dropped 7 bases, with 15 bases sitting between them. The CDR3 sequence is CSVSVAAREQYF. DNA of the CDR3: TGCAGCGTTTCAGTAGCGGCTCGAGAGCAGTACTTC.

The V and J genes are TRBV5-1 and TRBJ2-5; D may be TRBD1 (6 bases). This CDR3 region has 15 residues. Deletions cut 6 bases from V and 5 bases from J, with 20 bases between. Germline CDR1 SGHRS, CDR2 YFSETQ. CDR3 nucleotide sequence: TGCGCCAGCACCCGGGGCCCAGGGGCCGGCGAGACCCAGTACTTC. This codes for CASTRGPGAGETQYF.

This sequence joins TRBV27 and TRBJ2-3; possible D gene TRBD2, 6 bases. The CDR3 contains 16 residues. Germline-derived CDR1 and CDR2 are MNHEY and SMNVEV (reference sequence). V was shortened by 1 base and J by 0 bases, with 11 bases between the two germline ends. CDR3 DNA sequence: TGTGCCAGCAGTTTATGGGGCGGGGTAAGCACAGATACGCAGTATTTT. Translating it yields CASSLWGGVSTDTQYF.

The V call is TRBV5-6, the J call TRBJ2-7; a possible D gene is TRBD2 (6 bases). The germline CDR1 and CDR2 sequences are SGHDT and YYEEEE. This CDR3 comprises 14 residues. Trimming stripped 3 bases from V and 0 bases from J, with 10 bases between. The CDR3 nucleotides are TGTGCCAGCAGCTCGGGACTCCCCTCCTACGAGCAGTACTTC. It yields the protein CASSSGLPSYEQYF. The full variable domain, its missing parts supplied by reference TRBV5-6 and TRBJ2-7, is DAGVTQSPTHLIKTRGQQVTLRCSPKSGHDTVSWYQQALGQGPQFIFQYYEEEERQRGNFPDRFSGHQFPNYSSELNVNALLLGDSALYLCASSSGLPSYEQYFGPGTRLTVT.

The chain links TRBV7-2 to TRBJ2-7, with D perhaps matching TRBD1 (6 bases). The CDR3 consists of 14 residues. V lost 5 bases to trimming and J lost 5 bases, with 16 bases between them. From germline, CDR1 is SGHTA and CDR2 FQGNSA. The CDR3, as DNA: TGTGCCAGCAGCCCGACAGGAGGTATAGACGAGCAGTACTTC. Translated: CASSPTGGIDEQYF.

This clone was seen repeatedly, ten times or more. The chain carries TRBV2 and TRBJ1-2; maybe TRBD1 (5 bases). The germline V gene has CDR1 SNHLY and CDR2 FYNNEI. The CDR3 runs 12 residues. The V and J ends lost 3 bases and 8 bases respectively, with 10 bases between them. The CDR3: CASSDAGMGYTF. CDR3 bases: TGTGCCAGCAGTGACGCAGGGATGGGCTACACCTTC.

The chain couples TRBV9 to TRBJ1-6; D is uncertain. The CDR3 has 15 amino acids. Deletions cut 7 bases from V and 0 bases from J, with 11 bases between. Per the germline V gene, CDR1 is SGDLS and CDR2 is YYNGEE. As DNA, the CDR3 is TGTGCCAGCGGTGGAGGGAGCTCCTATAATTCACCCCTCCACTTT. Protein sequence: CASGGGSSYNSPLHF.

This chain uses TRBV5-1 with TRBJ2-1, with 7 bases lining up with TRBD1. V shed 4 bases, J shed 5 bases, and the junction held 12 bases outside the gene matches. The CDR3 length is 16 residues. CDR1 and CDR2 (germline): SGHRS, YFSETQ. DNA for the CDR3: TGCGCCAGCAGCCTCTACCGGGACAGACCTAACAATGAGCAGTTCTTC. Protein: CASSLYRDRPNNEQFF.

This chain links TRBV7-9 with TRBJ2-1; a weak D match, TRBD2 (6 bases). The CDR3 has 14 residues. The germline V and J ends were trimmed by 1 base and 11 bases, with 15 bases remaining between them. Germline-derived CDR1 and CDR2 are SEHNR and FQNEAQ (reference sequence). As DNA, the CDR3 is TGTGCCAGCAGCTTAGGGGTAGGAGGGTCTAAGCAGTTCTTC. Its protein product is CASSLGVGGSKQFF. Full variable domain (remainder filled in from reference TRBV7-9 and TRBJ2-1): DTGVSQNPRHKITKRGQNVTFRCDPISEHNRLYWYRQTLGQGPEFLTYFQNEAQLEKSRLLSDRFSAERPKGSFSTLEIQRTEQGDSAMYLCASSLGVGGSKQFFGPGTRLTVL.

This chain joins TRBV5-4 and TRBJ1-1, with TRBD1 identical over 8 bases. From germline, CDR1 is SGHNT and CDR2 YYREEE (reference sequence). The CDR3 runs 15 residues. V shed 3 bases, J shed 1 base, and the junction held 5 bases outside the gene matches. The CDR3 DNA is TGTGCCAGCAGCTCCTCAGGGGGCTGGAACACTGAAGCTTTCTTT. It encodes CASSSSGGWNTEAFF.

This chain links TRBV29-1 with TRBJ2-5; D is perhaps TRBD1 (7 bases). From germline, CDR1 is SQVTM and CDR2 ANQGSEA. Trimming stripped 3 bases from V and 5 bases from J, with 19 bases between. This CDR3 region has 15 residues. The DNA for the CDR3 is TGCAGCGTTGACCAGGACAGGAGGGTGGGTGAGACCCAGTACTTC. Residues: CSVDQDRRVGETQYF.

The chain combines TRBV6-1 with TRBJ1-2; the D gene is possibly TRBD1 (5 bases). The CDR3 contains 13 residues. V was pared by 0 bases and J by 7 bases, with 9 bases between. The germline gives CDR1 MNHNS, CDR2 SASEGT. The CDR3 DNA sequence: TGTGCCAGCAGTGAAGCTCGCAGGGTTGGCTACACCTTC. This sequence encodes CASSEARRVGYTF.

The V and J genes are TRBV7-2 and TRBJ1-4; D is perhaps TRBD1 (5 bases). The length of the CDR3 is 16 residues. Trimming stripped 1 base from V and 6 bases from J, with 15 bases between. Germline CDR1 SGHTA, CDR2 FQGNSA. CDR3 sequence reads: CASSLDGTYTHEKLFF. In DNA, the CDR3 is TGTGCCAGCAGCTTAGACGGGACTTACACGCATGAAAAACTGTTTTTT.

The chain couples TRBV30 to TRBJ2-5, with D perhaps TRBD1 (5 bases). CDR1 GTSNPN and CDR2 SVGIG come from the germline V gene (reference sequence). The CDR3 sequence is 15 residues long. Trimming took off 1 base at V and 5 bases at J, with 17 bases between the two ends. Here the CDR3 DNA reads TGTGCCTGGAGTGGATCTCAGGGCAGTAGGGAGACCCAGTACTTC. Translation gives CAWSGSQGSRETQYF.

This chain links TRBV15 with TRBJ2-5; 11 bases align to TRBD2. The germline V gene encodes CDR1 LNHNV and CDR2 YYDKDF (reference sequence). Trimming cost V 4 bases and J 0 bases; bases outside gene matches: 4. This CDR3 comprises 16 residues. The CDR3 protein is CATSTRTSGYQETQYF. DNA of the CDR3: TGTGCCACCAGCACCCGGACTAGCGGGTACCAAGAGACCCAGTACTTC. Together with reference TRBV15 and TRBJ2-5, the CDR3 gives the full variable domain: DAMVIQNPRYQVTQFGKPVTLSCSQTLNHNVMYWYQQKSSQAPKLLFHYYDKDFNNEADTPDNFQSRRPNTSFCFLDIRSPGLGDTAMYLCATSTRTSGYQETQYFGPGTRLLVL.

This clone was counted a single time. The chain carries TRBV10-2 and TRBJ2-7; 9 bases are shared with TRBD1. The CDR3 is 13 amino acids. Germline values: CDR1 WSHSY, CDR2 SAAADI. Unmatched junction bases numbered 1, after V lost 6 bases and J lost 1 base. CDR3 sequence: CASRGTGSYEQYF. CDR3 in DNA: TGCGCCAGCAGGGGGACAGGGTCCTACGAGCAGTACTTC.

This chain connects TRBV13 to TRBJ1-4, with D possibly being TRBD1 (6 bases). The CDR3 extends over 13 amino acids. The germline V gene has CDR1 PRHDT and CDR2 FYEKMQ (reference sequence). Between the trimmed V and J ends, which lost 5 bases and 5 bases, there was a span of 9 bases. The CDR3 bases are TGTGCCAGCAGCCCCGACAGGAATGAAAAACTGTTTTTT. It is translated as CASSPDRNEKLFF.

As DNA, the CDR3 is TGTGCCAGCAGCCACCCGCGGGGGGATTCCTACGAGCAGTACTTC. Translating it yields CASSHPRGDSYEQYF. This chain connects TRBV4-2 to TRBJ2-7, with 8 bases aligning to TRBD2. This CDR3 has 15 residues. In germline, CDR1 is LGHNA, CDR2 YNFKEQ. V lost 3 bases, J lost 1 base, and 5 bases stayed unmatched.

The rearrangement links TRBV7-8 to TRBJ2-7, with 8 bases matching TRBD1. Germline lookup yields CDR1 SGHVS and CDR2 FQNEAQ. This CDR3 spans 16 amino acids. J lost 5 bases, V lost 0 bases, and 9 bases had no gene match. The CDR3, as DNA: TGTGCCAGCAGCTTAGCCTTCCGACAGGGGACCGACGAGCAGTACTTC. Its translation is CASSLAFRQGTDEQYF.

A note on this clone: Other nucleotide sequences in the sample specify the same CDR3. DNA for the CDR3: TGCGCCAGCAGCTTCGGGGGGACCAACACCGGGGAGCTGTTTTTT. Translation: CASSFGGTNTGELFF. The J gene is TRBJ2-2, the V gene TRBV5-1, with 7 bases identical to TRBD2. V gave up 2 bases and J gave up 2 bases; unmatched junction bases: 3. Per the germline V gene, CDR1 is SGHRS and CDR2 is YFSETQ. The CDR3 sequence is 15 residues long. The whole variable domain, remainder taken from reference TRBV5-1 and TRBJ2-2, is KAGVTQTPRYLIKTRGQQVTLSCSPISGHRSVSWYQQTPGQGLQFLFEYFSETQRNKGNFPGRFSGRQFSNSRSEMNVSTLELGDSALYLCASSFGGTNTGELFFGEGSRLTVL.